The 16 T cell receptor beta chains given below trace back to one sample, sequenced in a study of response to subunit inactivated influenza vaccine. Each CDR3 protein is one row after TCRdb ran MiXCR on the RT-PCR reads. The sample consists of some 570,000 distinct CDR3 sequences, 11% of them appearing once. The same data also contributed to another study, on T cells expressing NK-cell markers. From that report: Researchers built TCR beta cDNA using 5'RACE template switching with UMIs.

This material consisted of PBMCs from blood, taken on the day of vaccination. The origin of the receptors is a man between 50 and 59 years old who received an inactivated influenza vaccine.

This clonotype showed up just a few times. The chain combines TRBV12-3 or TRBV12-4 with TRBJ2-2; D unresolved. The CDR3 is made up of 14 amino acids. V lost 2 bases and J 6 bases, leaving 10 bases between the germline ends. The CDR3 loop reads CASSLLVGAGELFF. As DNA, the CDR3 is TGTGCCAGCAGTTTATTGGTTGGGGCCGGGGAGCTGTTTTTT.

In nucleotides, the CDR3 is TGTGCCACCAGTGACCTCCGGAGAGGTACGCAGTATTTT. It is translated as CATSDLRRGTQYF. The chain is built from TRBV24-1 and TRBJ2-3; no clear D. The length of the CDR3 is 13 residues. V was cut by 4 bases and J by 8 bases, with 12 bases left in between. In germline, CDR1 is KGHDR, CDR2 SFDVKD.

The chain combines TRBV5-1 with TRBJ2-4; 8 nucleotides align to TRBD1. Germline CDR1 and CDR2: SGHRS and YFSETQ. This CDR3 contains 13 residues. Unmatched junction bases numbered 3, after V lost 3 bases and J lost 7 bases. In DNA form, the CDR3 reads TGCGCCAGCAGCTATGGGACAGGCAACATTCAGTACTTC. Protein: CASSYGTGNIQYF.

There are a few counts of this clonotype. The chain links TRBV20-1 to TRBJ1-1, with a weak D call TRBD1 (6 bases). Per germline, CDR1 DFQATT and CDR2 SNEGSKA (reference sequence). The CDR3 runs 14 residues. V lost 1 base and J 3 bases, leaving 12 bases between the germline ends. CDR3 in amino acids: CSARVTGRDTEAFF. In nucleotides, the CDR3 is TGCAGTGCTAGAGTAACAGGGCGCGACACTGAAGCTTTCTTT.

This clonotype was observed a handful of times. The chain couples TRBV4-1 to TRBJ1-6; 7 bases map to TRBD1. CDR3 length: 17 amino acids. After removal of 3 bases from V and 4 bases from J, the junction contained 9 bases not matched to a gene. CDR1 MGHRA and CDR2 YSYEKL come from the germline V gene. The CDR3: CASSQPTGKGYNSPLHF. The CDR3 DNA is TGCGCCAGCAGCCAGCCGACAGGGAAGGGGTATAATTCACCCCTCCACTTT.

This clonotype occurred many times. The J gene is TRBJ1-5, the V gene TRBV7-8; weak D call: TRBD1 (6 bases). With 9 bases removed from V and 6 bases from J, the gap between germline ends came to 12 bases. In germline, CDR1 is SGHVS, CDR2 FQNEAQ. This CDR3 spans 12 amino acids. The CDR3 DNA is TGTGCCAGTAGGGGGGCGGGTCAGCCCCAGCATTTT. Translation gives CASRGAGQPQHF.

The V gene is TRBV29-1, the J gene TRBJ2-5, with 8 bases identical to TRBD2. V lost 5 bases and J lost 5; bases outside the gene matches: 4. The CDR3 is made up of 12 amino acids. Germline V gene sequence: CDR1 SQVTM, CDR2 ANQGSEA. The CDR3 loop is CSVSGSGETQYF. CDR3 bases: TGCAGCGTTAGCGGGAGTGGGGAGACCCAGTACTTC.

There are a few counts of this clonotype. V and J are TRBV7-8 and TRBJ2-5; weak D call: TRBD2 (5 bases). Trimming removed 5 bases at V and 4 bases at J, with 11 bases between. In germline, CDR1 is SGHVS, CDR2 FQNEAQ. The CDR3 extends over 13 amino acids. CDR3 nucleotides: TGTGCCAGCAGCCTGGCGGGTCCAGAGACCCAGTACTTC. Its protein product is CASSLAGPETQYF.

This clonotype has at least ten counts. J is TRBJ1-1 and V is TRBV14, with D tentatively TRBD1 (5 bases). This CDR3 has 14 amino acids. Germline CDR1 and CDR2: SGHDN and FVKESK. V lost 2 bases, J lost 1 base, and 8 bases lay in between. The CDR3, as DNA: TGTGCCAGCAGCCAAACCCAGGGGAACACTGAAGCTTTCTTT. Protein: CASSQTQGNTEAFF.

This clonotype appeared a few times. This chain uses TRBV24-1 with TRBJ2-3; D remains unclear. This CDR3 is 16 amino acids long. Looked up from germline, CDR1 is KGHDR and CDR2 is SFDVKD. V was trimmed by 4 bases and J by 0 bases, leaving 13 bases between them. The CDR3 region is CATSDPRRRSTDTQYF. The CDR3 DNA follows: TGTGCCACCAGTGACCCACGTAGGCGGAGCACAGATACGCAGTATTTT.

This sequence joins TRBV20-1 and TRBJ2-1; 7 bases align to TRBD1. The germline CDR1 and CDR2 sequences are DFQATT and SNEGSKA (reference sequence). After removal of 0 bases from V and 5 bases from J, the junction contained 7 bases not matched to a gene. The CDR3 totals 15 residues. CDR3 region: CSAREIYRGNNEQFF. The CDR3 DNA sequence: TGCAGTGCTAGAGAGATCTACAGGGGCAACAATGAGCAGTTCTTC.

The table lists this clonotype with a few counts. CDR3 amino acids: CASTEASGRGKNTQYF. CDR3 DNA: TGTGCCAGCACCGAAGCTAGCGGGAGGGGAAAAAATACGCAGTATTTT. V is TRBV7-6 and J is TRBJ2-3; 12 bases fit TRBD2. The trim removed 7 bases at V and 7 bases at J, leaving 12 bases unmatched. The CDR3 runs 16 residues. Germline-derived CDR1 and CDR2 are SGHVS and FNYEAQ.

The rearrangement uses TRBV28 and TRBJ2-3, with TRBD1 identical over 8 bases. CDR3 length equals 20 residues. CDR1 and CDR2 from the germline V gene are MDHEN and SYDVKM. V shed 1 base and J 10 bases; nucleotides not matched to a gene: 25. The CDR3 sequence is CASSLFSGQGSTGFDNSQYF. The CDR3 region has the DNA TGTGCCAGCAGTTTATTTTCCGGACAGGGCAGTACGGGGTTCGATAATTCGCAGTATTTT.

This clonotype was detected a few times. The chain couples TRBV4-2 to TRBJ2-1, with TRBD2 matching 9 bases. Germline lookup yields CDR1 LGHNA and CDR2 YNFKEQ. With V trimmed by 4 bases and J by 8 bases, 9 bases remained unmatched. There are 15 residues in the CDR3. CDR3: CASSPSIAGDHEQFF. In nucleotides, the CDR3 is TGTGCCAGCAGCCCCAGTATAGCGGGAGACCATGAGCAGTTCTTC.

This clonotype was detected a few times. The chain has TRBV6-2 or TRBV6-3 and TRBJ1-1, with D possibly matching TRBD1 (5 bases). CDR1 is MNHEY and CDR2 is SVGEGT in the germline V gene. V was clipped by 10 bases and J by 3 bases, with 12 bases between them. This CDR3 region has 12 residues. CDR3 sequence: CATGGEHTEAFF. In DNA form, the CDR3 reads TGTGCCACGGGGGGTGAGCACACTGAAGCTTTCTTT.

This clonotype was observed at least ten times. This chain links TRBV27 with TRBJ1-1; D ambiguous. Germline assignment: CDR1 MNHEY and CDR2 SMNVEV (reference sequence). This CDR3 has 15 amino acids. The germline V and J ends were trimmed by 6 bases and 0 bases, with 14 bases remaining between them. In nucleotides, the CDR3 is TGTGCCAGCAGACCCTGGACCTCTTTGAACACTGAAGCTTTCTTT. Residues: CASRPWTSLNTEAFF.